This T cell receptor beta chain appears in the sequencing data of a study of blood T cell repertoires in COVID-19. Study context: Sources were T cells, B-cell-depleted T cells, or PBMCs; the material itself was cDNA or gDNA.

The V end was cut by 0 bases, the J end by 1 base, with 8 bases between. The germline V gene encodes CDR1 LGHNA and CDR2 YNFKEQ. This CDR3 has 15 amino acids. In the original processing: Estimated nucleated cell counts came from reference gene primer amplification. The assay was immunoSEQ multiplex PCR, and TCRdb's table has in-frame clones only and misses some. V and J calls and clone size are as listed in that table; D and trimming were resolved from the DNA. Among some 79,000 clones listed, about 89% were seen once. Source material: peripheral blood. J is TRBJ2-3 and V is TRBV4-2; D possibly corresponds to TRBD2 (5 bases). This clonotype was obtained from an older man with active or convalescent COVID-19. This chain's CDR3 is CASSQDGSGTDTQYF. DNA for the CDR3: TGTGCCAGCAGCCAAGACGGTAGCGGCACAGATACGCAGTATTTT.